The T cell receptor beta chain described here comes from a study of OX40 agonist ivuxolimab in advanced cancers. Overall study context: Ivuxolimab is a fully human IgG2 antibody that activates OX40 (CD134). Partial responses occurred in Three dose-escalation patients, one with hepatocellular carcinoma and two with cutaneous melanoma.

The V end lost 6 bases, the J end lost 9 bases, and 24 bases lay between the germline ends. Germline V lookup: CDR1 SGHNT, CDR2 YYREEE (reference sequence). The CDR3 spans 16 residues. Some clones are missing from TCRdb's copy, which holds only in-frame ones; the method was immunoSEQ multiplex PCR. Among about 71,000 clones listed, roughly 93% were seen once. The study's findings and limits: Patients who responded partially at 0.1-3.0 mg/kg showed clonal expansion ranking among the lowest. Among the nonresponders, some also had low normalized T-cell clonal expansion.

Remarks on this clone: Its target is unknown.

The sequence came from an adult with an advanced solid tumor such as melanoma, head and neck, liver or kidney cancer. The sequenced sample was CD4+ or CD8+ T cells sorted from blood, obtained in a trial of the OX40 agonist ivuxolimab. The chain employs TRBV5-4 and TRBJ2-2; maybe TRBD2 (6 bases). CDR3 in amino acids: CASTTMGLGPGRELFF. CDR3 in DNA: TGTGCCAGCACCACCATGGGACTTGGACCCGGCAGGGAGCTGTTTTTT.